These T cell receptor beta chains were read from a single sample in a study of T cells in Graves' hyperthyroidism and ophthalmopathy. TCRdb recomputed calls from the multiplex PCR reads with MiXCR, one row per CDR3 protein. The table shows about 360,000 distinct CDR3 sequences, with about 25% occurring only once. The specimen sequenced was blood. The receptors come from a man aged 45-60 years with Graves' hyperthyroidism. CDR3s include the opening cysteine and the closing phenylalanine or tryptophan. A D gene is named only where the DNA matches it firmly. The size entry is marked missing in some rows and otherwise reads once, few, many or a size class.

V,J,length,size,D,CDR3,DNA
TRBV28,TRBJ2-7,13,NA,NA,CASSPGWQYEQYF,TGTGCCAGCTCACCGGGTTGGCAGTACGAGCAGTACTTC
TRBV6-1,TRBJ2-7,15,few,TRBD1,CASSPGQGIPYEQYF,TGTGCCAGCAGCCCAGGACAGGGGATCCCCTACGAGCAGTACTTC
TRBV7-3,TRBJ1-6,16,NA,TRBD1,CASSLVGTGKESPLHF,TGTGCCAGCAGCTTAGTCGGGACAGGGAAAGAGTCACCCCTCCACTTT
TRBV12-3/TRBV12-4,TRBJ2-1,17,NA,NA,CASSPRSAVGPYNEQFF,TGTGCCAGCAGTCCCCGGTCCGCGGTGGGGCCCTACAATGAGCAGTTCTTC
TRBV2,TRBJ1-4,14,NA,NA,CASSGQPGGEKLFF,TGTGCCAGCAGTGGTCAGCCCGGGGGAGAAAAACTGTTTTTT
TRBV11-2,TRBJ2-7,18,NA,TRBD2,CASSLDRLAGGPGYEQYF,TGTGCCAGCAGCTTAGACCGACTAGCGGGAGGGCCGGGCTACGAGCAGTACTTC
TRBV28,TRBJ2-5,13,many,NA,CASRSGRYETQYF,TGTGCCAGCAGATCCGGACGTTACGAGACCCAGTACTTC
TRBV7-8,TRBJ2-7,13,many,NA,CASSLGVAYEQYF,TGTGCCAGCAGCTTAGGGGTCGCCTACGAGCAGTACTTC
TRBV12-3/TRBV12-4,TRBJ2-7,14,many,NA,CASNLGGSGYEQYF,TGTGCCAGCAATTTAGGAGGTAGCGGCTACGAGCAGTACTTC
TRBV11-3,TRBJ1-1,16,many,TRBD1,CASSLGQGAPNTEAFF,TGTGCCAGCAGCTTAGGACAGGGGGCCCCGAACACTGAAGCTTTCTTT
TRBV6-1,TRBJ1-3,14,NA,NA,CASRGSGSGNTIYF,TGTGCTAGTAGGGGCAGTGGGTCTGGAAACACCATATATTTT
TRBV6-5,TRBJ2-7,15,NA,NA,CASSYPFSGVHEQYF,TGTGCCAGCAGTTACCCATTCTCGGGGGTCCACGAGCAGTACTTC
TRBV11-3,TRBJ1-5,15,NA,NA,CASSLSRLYYQPQHF,TGTGCCAGCAGTTTGAGCCGACTTTATTATCAGCCCCAGCATTTT
TRBV12-3/TRBV12-4,TRBJ1-2,14,NA,NA,CASGFVGELYGYTF,TGTGCCAGCGGGTTCGTGGGGGAGCTTTATGGCTACACCTTC
TRBV24-1,TRBJ1-2,14,NA,NA,CAISDSRGASGYTF,TGTGCCATCAGTGACTCCCGGGGGGCGAGTGGCTACACCTTC
TRBV6-1,TRBJ1-1,14,NA,TRBD1,CASSSGGMNTEAFF,TGTGCCAGCAGTTCAGGGGGCATGAACACTGAAGCTTTCTTT
TRBV5-1,TRBJ2-3,18,NA,TRBD2,CASSPRPSGRISTDTQYF,TGCGCCAGCAGCCCTCGCCCTAGCGGGAGGATCAGCACAGATACGCAGTATTTT
TRBV20-1,TRBJ2-3,15,NA,TRBD2,CSARAEREVIYTQYF,TGCAGTGCTAGAGCTGAGCGGGAGGTTATATATACGCAGTATTTT
TRBV14,TRBJ2-2,16,NA,NA,CASSQGPGEDTGELFF,TGTGCCAGCAGCCAGGGACCGGGGGAGGACACCGGGGAGCTGTTTTTT
TRBV5-1,TRBJ2-7,14,many,NA,CASSLAGPSYEQYF,TGCGCCAGCAGCTTAGCTGGGCCATCCTACGAGCAGTACTTC
TRBV28,TRBJ2-7,13,many,TRBD2,CASYSGGRDEQYF,TGTGCCAGCTACTCGGGAGGGAGGGACGAGCAGTACTTC
TRBV2,TRBJ2-2,14,few,TRBD1,CASDRGLNTGELFF,TGTGCCAGTGACAGGGGGCTTAACACCGGGGAGCTGTTTTTT
TRBV11-2,TRBJ2-2,13,NA,NA,CASSPLPTGELFF,TGTGCCAGCAGCCCCTTACCCACCGGGGAGCTGTTTTTT
TRBV12-3/TRBV12-4,TRBJ2-5,14,many,NA,CASSFRIRDETQYF,TGTGCCAGCAGTTTCCGGATCAGGGATGAGACCCAGTACTTC
TRBV12-3/TRBV12-4,TRBJ2-1,13,few,TRBD2,CASSSGLINEQFF,TGTGCCAGCAGTTCGGGACTAATAAATGAGCAGTTCTTC
TRBV3-1,TRBJ2-2,14,NA,NA,CASSQVEGAGELFF,TGTGCCAGCAGCCAAGTTGAGGGGGCCGGGGAGCTGTTTTTT
TRBV20-1,TRBJ2-7,14,many,NA,CSAIPASLSYEQYF,TGCAGTGCTATCCCGGCCTCTCTCTCCTACGAGCAGTACTTC
TRBV5-1,TRBJ1-5,14,few,NA,CASSFKGWGEPQHF,TGCGCCAGCAGCTTTAAGGGGTGGGGTGAGCCCCAGCATTTT
TRBV2,TRBJ1-4,11,few,NA,CASKTEQKLFF,TGTGCCAGCAAGACAGAGCAAAAACTGTTTTTT
TRBV3-1,TRBJ2-1,17,NA,NA,CASSRSHRPRVVNEQFF,TGTGCCAGCAGCCGGAGTCATAGGCCTAGAGTGGTCAATGAGCAGTTCTTC
TRBV7-3,TRBJ1-1,13,NA,NA,CASSMDGKREAFF,TGTGCCAGCAGCATGGACGGTAAACGTGAAGCTTTCTTT
TRBV12-3/TRBV12-4,TRBJ2-5,16,few,TRBD1,CASSPGQGAGGETQYF,TGTGCCAGCAGCCCGGGACAGGGGGCCGGTGGGGAGACCCAGTACTTC
TRBV7-3,TRBJ2-3,14,NA,NA,CASREGSSTDTQYF,TGTGCCAGCAGGGAGGGATCTAGCACAGATACGCAGTATTTT
TRBV12-3/TRBV12-4,TRBJ2-7,15,many,TRBD2,CASSTTSGRAGEQYF,TGTGCCAGCAGCACCACTAGCGGGAGAGCTGGCGAGCAGTACTTC
TRBV27,TRBJ2-7,16,NA,NA,CASSLTGEGVRNEQYF,TGTGCCAGCAGTCTCACAGGAGAGGGTGTGCGGAACGAGCAGTACTTC
TRBV6-1,TRBJ1-5,12,NA,NA,CASSRFNQPQHF,TGTGCCAGCAGTAGATTCAATCAGCCCCAGCATTTT
TRBV5-1,TRBJ2-2,16,few,TRBD1,CASSRPGQGHTGELFF,TGCGCCAGCAGCCGCCCGGGACAGGGACACACCGGGGAGCTGTTTTTT
TRBV6-1,TRBJ2-1,12,NA,TRBD2,CASTGAGNEQFF,TGTGCCAGCACCGGAGCGGGGAATGAGCAGTTCTTC
TRBV28,TRBJ2-3,13,many,NA,CASSFSFTDTQYF,TGTGCCAGCAGTTTCAGTTTCACAGATACGCAGTATTTT
TRBV24-1,TRBJ2-3,14,few,NA,CATSDVASTDTQYF,TGTGCCACGTCCGACGTGGCTAGCACAGATACGCAGTATTTT
TRBV15,TRBJ2-1,14,few,NA,CATSRVGGYNEQFF,TGTGCCACCAGCAGAGTCGGCGGTTACAATGAGCAGTTCTTC
TRBV2,TRBJ2-1,14,many,TRBD2,CASREELGHNEQFF,TGTGCCAGCCGGGAGGAGTTAGGGCACAATGAGCAGTTCTTC
TRBV5-1,TRBJ2-7,15,NA,NA,CASSLGQSSSYEQYF,TGCGCCAGCAGCTTGGGGCAGTCGAGCTCCTACGAGCAGTACTTC
TRBV11-3,TRBJ1-1,13,few,NA,CASSRIPYAEAFF,TGTGCCAGCAGCCGAATCCCGTACGCTGAAGCTTTCTTT
TRBV6-1,TRBJ2-2,17,once,TRBD2,CASSELAGVPVTGELFF,TGTGCCAGCAGTGAACTAGCGGGAGTACCGGTCACCGGGGAGCTGTTTTTT
TRBV12-3/TRBV12-4,TRBJ1-2,15,few,NA,CASSGRSLTNYGYTF,TGTGCCAGCAGCGGAAGGAGCCTTACCAACTATGGCTACACCTTC
TRBV6-1,TRBJ2-1,16,NA,NA,CASSVSRFIQLNEQFF,TGTGCCAGCAGTGTAAGCCGGTTTATTCAACTCAATGAGCAGTTCTTC
TRBV20-1,TRBJ2-3,15,many,TRBD2,CSASRERELLDTQYF,TGCAGTGCCAGCCGAGAGCGGGAGCTTCTAGATACGCAGTATTTT
TRBV20-1,TRBJ2-3,16,few,TRBD2,CSARGTSGRRRDTQYF,TGCAGTGCTAGAGGGACTAGCGGGAGGAGAAGAGATACGCAGTATTTT
TRBV5-1,TRBJ2-5,15,NA,TRBD1,CASRLTGTAAETQYF,TGCGCCAGCAGATTAACCGGGACAGCGGCAGAGACCCAGTACTTC
TRBV7-3,TRBJ2-1,15,few,NA,CASSLGPGNYNEQFF,TGTGCCAGCAGTTTAGGGCCTGGGAACTACAATGAGCAGTTCTTC
TRBV7-2,TRBJ2-1,12,many,NA,CASSHDSNEQFF,TGTGCCAGCAGCCATGACAGCAATGAGCAGTTCTTC
TRBV6-2/TRBV6-3,TRBJ2-3,19,few,TRBD2,CASSFRASSTSRRTDTQYF,TGTGCCAGCAGTTTCCGTGCCTCCTCGACTAGCAGACGCACAGATACGCAGTATTTT
TRBV19,TRBJ1-5,17,NA,TRBD1,CASSVTGQGGINQPQHF,TGTGCCAGTAGTGTAACAGGACAGGGCGGTATCAATCAGCCCCAGCATTTT
TRBV6-1,TRBJ1-1,13,NA,NA,CASSVQGSSEAFF,TGTGCCAGCAGTGTCCAGGGTAGTTCTGAAGCTTTCTTT